The 22 T cell receptor beta chains below were found in one sample sequenced in a study of T cells after yellow fever vaccination. TCRdb reprocessed the 5' RACE reads via MiXCR and lists one record per CDR3 protein. The sample lists under 600,000 distinct CDR3 sequences; approximately 13% were seen once. Specimen: PBMCs, collected on the day of the yellow fever booster vaccination. The receptors here all came from a man aged 25-40 years who received the YFV17D yellow fever vaccine.

This clonotype came up a few times. The chain couples TRBV4-3 to TRBJ2-3, with no clear D. The CDR3 extends over 13 amino acids. Looked up from germline, CDR1 is LGHNA and CDR2 is YSLEER. The V and J ends lost 3 bases and 7 bases respectively, with 11 bases between them. The CDR3 loop is CASSQNLEYTQYF. The DNA for the CDR3 is TGCGCCAGCAGCCAGAACCTAGAATATACGCAGTATTTT.

This clonotype turned up a few times. The J gene is TRBJ2-6, the V gene TRBV7-2, with D unclear. CDR3 length: 17 residues. Per germline, CDR1 SGHTA and CDR2 FQGNSA. V dropped 0 bases and J dropped 2 bases, with 11 bases sitting between them. The CDR3 coding sequence is TGTGCCAGCAGCTTAGCATCACTGACAACTGGGGCCAACGTCCTGACTTTC. Translation: CASSLASLTTGANVLTF. Filled out from reference TRBV7-2 and TRBJ2-6, the complete variable domain reads GAGVSQSPSNKVTEKGKDVELRCDPISGHTALYWYRQSLGQGLEFLIYFQGNSAPDKSGLPSDRFSAERTGGSVSTLTIQRTQQEDSAVYLCASSLASLTTGANVLTFGAGSRLTVL.

V gene TRBV12-3 or TRBV12-4 combines with J gene TRBJ2-2, with D perhaps matching TRBD2 (6 bases). The CDR3 totals 15 residues. Trimming took off 6 bases at V and 8 bases at J, with 19 bases between the two ends. CDR3 sequence reads: CASSPAAGSKGELFF. DNA of the CDR3: TGTGCCAGCAGCCCCGCGGCGGGGAGCAAAGGGGAGCTGTTTTTT.

Worth noting for this clonotype: This may come from a read error, since a much larger clone is one base off. This chain links TRBV28 with TRBJ2-5, with no clear D. From germline, CDR1 is MDHEN and CDR2 SYDVKM. V lost 5 bases, J lost 2 bases, and 15 bases lay in between. The CDR3 is 15 amino acids. CDR3 in amino acids: CASSPTARLQETQYF. CDR3 nucleotides: TGTGCCAGCAGTCCCACGGCTAGGTTGCAAGAGACCCAGTACTTC.

This chain joins TRBV27 and TRBJ2-7; D is unclear. V lost 4 bases, J lost 7 bases, and 17 bases lay in between. The germline V gene has CDR1 MNHEY and CDR2 SMNVEV (reference sequence). The CDR3 extends over 14 amino acids. CDR3 nucleotides: TGTGCCAGCAGTTGGTATCAAGGTCGTAGGGAGCAGTACTTC. This sequence encodes CASSWYQGRREQYF.

V gene TRBV2 combines with J gene TRBJ1-5; unclear D gene. The CDR3 has 15 residues. In germline, CDR1 is SNHLY, CDR2 FYNNEI. The germline V and J ends were trimmed by 7 bases and 3 bases, with 16 bases remaining between them. As DNA, the CDR3 is TGTGCCAGCACTAGGGAGGGTGCCATCAATCAGCCCCAGCATTTT. Translation gives CASTREGAINQPQHF.

The sample holds a few counts of this clonotype. The rearrangement links TRBV12-3 or TRBV12-4 to TRBJ1-6; TRBD1 is a possible D gene (5 bases). The CDR3 has 14 residues. Trimming stripped 5 bases from V and 7 bases from J, with 12 bases between. DNA for the CDR3: TGTGCCAGCAGTCGCGACAGAGTCAATTCACCCCTCCACTTT. Amino acids: CASSRDRVNSPLHF.

This clonotype was seen a handful of times. V is TRBV29-1 and J is TRBJ1-1; possible D gene TRBD1, 5 bases. Per the germline V gene, CDR1 is SQVTM and CDR2 is ANQGSEA. This CDR3 contains 10 residues. CDR3 sequence reads: CSHSGTEAFF. The DNA for the CDR3 is TGCAGTCATTCAGGGACTGAAGCTTTCTTT.

There are a few counts of this clonotype. The chain is built from TRBV20-1 and TRBJ2-7; D is possibly TRBD2 (6 bases). V lost 7 bases, J lost 2 bases, and 9 bases lay in between. The germline V gene has CDR1 DFQATT and CDR2 SNEGSKA (reference sequence). The CDR3 is 11 amino acids. The CDR3 nucleotides read TGCAGTGTGGAGGGGACCTACGAGCAGTACTTC. Translation gives CSVEGTYEQYF.

This clonotype appeared a few times. The CDR3 loop is CSASGEDEKLFF. The CDR3 DNA sequence: TGCAGTGCTAGTGGTGAGGACGAAAAACTGTTTTTT. The chain recombines TRBV20-1 with TRBJ1-4; D not certain. Germline V gene data show CDR1 as DFQATT and CDR2 as SNEGSKA (reference sequence). V was trimmed by 3 bases and J by 8 bases, leaving 10 bases between them. This CDR3 region has 12 residues.

The rearrangement joins TRBV20-1 to TRBJ2-2; 10 bases are shared with TRBD2. The CDR3 runs to 14 residues. Germline lookup yields CDR1 DFQATT and CDR2 SNEGSKA (reference sequence). The V segment lost 3 bases and the J segment 7 bases; nucleotides outside the gene matches: 5. CDR3: CSASTSSGSGELFF. CDR3 in DNA: TGCAGTGCTAGTACGTCTAGCGGGAGCGGGGAGCTGTTTTTT.

This clonotype has at least ten counts. The chain carries TRBV6-5 and TRBJ1-2; D possibly corresponds to TRBD1 (5 bases). This CDR3 has 14 residues. V was pared by 2 bases and J by 4 bases, with 11 bases between. CDR1 and CDR2 (germline): MNHEY, SVGAGI. The CDR3 spells CASSYGGGTYGYTF. The CDR3 nucleotides read TGTGCCAGCAGTTACGGTGGGGGTACCTATGGCTACACCTTC.

V is TRBV20-1 and J is TRBJ2-4; 12 bases agree with TRBD2. Losses at the gene ends were 6 bases for V and 9 bases for J; bases not matched to a gene: 6. Germline lookup yields CDR1 DFQATT and CDR2 SNEGSKA (reference sequence). The CDR3 sequence is 13 residues long. CDR3 nucleotide sequence: TGCAGTGCAAGGACTAGCGGGAACGGCATTCAGTACTTC. This translates into CSARTSGNGIQYF.

The table lists this clonotype with a few counts. The chain combines TRBV5-1 with TRBJ2-5; TRBD1 matches 7 bases. There are 14 residues in the CDR3. Germline CDR1 is SGHRS and CDR2 is YFSETQ. The junction had 3 bases not matched to a gene; V was cut back by 4 bases and J by 0 bases. The CDR3 bases are TGCGCCAGCAGCATGACAGGGAACCAAGAGACCCAGTACTTC. Translating it yields CASSMTGNQETQYF.

This clonotype showed up many times. This rearrangement joins TRBV7-9 to TRBJ2-3; 8 bases are shared with TRBD2. CDR3 length: 16 residues. The V gene's germline CDR1 is SEHNR and CDR2 FQNEAQ (reference sequence). With V trimmed by 5 bases and J by 3 bases, 10 bases remained unmatched. CDR3 protein: CASSATAGGLTDTQYF. CDR3 in DNA: TGTGCCAGCAGCGCGACGGCGGGAGGATTGACAGATACGCAGTATTTT.

This clonotype was observed a handful of times. V usage is TRBV6-5 and J usage is TRBJ1-6, with TRBD1 identical over 10 bases. Per germline, CDR1 MNHEY and CDR2 SVGAGI. V lost 2 bases and J lost 8; bases outside the gene matches: 6. This CDR3 region has 16 residues. CDR3 protein: CASSYGRQGAYSPLHF. Written as DNA, the CDR3 is TGTGCCAGCAGTTACGGTCGACAGGGGGCCTATTCACCCCTCCACTTT.

This clonotype was seen a handful of times. This chain connects TRBV6-2 or TRBV6-3 to TRBJ2-7; 8 bases match TRBD2. Germline V CDR1 and CDR2: MNHEY, SVGEGT. J gave up 2 bases and V 5 bases, and 8 bases lay outside the gene matches. The CDR3 sequence is 15 residues long. CDR3 amino acids: CASSRTSGQTYEQYF. The CDR3 DNA sequence: TGTGCCAGCAGTAGAACTAGCGGTCAGACCTACGAGCAGTACTTC.

The rearrangement links TRBV7-2 to TRBJ2-7; no clear D gene. Germline assignment: CDR1 SGHTA and CDR2 FQGNSA. The CDR3 spans 11 residues. V shed 5 bases and J shed 6 bases, with 8 bases lying between them. The CDR3 loop is CASSNYGEQYF. The CDR3 DNA reads TGTGCCAGCAGCAACTATGGCGAGCAGTACTTC.

The chain recombines TRBV12-3 or TRBV12-4 with TRBJ2-7, with 10 bases lining up with TRBD2. The CDR3 totals 14 residues. J was trimmed by 4 bases and V by 5 bases; bases with no gene match: 5. CDR3 sequence (DNA): TGTGCCAGCAGTACCAGCGGGAGGGGATACGAGCAGTACTTC. Its protein product is CASSTSGRGYEQYF.

The V and J genes are TRBV18 and TRBJ1-4, with 8 bases that match TRBD1. Germline CDR1 and CDR2: KGHSH and LQKENI. This CDR3 is built from 14 residues. J gave up 6 bases and V 3 bases, and 3 bases lay outside the gene matches. CDR3 bases: TGTGCCAGCTCACCGACAGGGGTGGATGAAAAACTGTTTTTT. It translates to CASSPTGVDEKLFF.

V is TRBV2 and J is TRBJ2-7; 8 nucleotides agree with TRBD1. Germline V CDR1 and CDR2: SNHLY, FYNNEI. The junction had 5 bases not matched to a gene; V was cut back by 7 bases and J by 0 bases. The CDR3 contains 14 residues. The CDR3 DNA follows: TGTGCCAGCAAGGGGGACAGGAGCTCCTACGAGCAGTACTTC. Its protein is CASKGDRSSYEQYF.

In its sample, this clonotype was seen a few times. The chain employs TRBV29-1 and TRBJ1-1; 7 bases map to TRBD1. J was trimmed by 0 bases and V by 4 bases; bases with no gene match: 11. The CDR3 contains 16 residues. Germline CDR1 SQVTM, CDR2 ANQGSEA. This CDR3 reads CSVGKDRSYMNTEAFF. CDR3 in DNA: TGCAGCGTTGGTAAGGACAGGTCCTACATGAACACTGAAGCTTTCTTT.